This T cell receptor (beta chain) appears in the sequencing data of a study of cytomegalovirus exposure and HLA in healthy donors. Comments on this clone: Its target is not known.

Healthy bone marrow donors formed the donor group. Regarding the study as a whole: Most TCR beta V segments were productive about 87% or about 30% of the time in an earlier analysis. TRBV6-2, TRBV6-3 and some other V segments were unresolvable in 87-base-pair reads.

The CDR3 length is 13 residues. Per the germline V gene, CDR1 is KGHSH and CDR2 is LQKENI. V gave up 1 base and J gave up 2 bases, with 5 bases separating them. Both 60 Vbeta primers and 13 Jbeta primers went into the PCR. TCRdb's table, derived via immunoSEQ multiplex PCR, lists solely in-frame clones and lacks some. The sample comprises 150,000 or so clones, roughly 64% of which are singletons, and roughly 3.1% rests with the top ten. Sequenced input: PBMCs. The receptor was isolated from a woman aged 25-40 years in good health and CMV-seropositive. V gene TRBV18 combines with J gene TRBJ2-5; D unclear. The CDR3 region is CASSPHIQETQYF. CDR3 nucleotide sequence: TGTGCCAGCTCACCACACATACAAGAGACCCAGTACTTC.